The T cell receptor (beta chain) under discussion was sequenced for a study of cytomegalovirus exposure and HLA in healthy donors. Study-wide points: In vitro assays verified that three CMV-associated chains recognized CMV antigens specifically. Cytomegalovirus association was listed for approximately 150 TCR beta chains.

A note on this clone: Its antigen remains unknown.

The repertoire was sequenced with immunoSEQ multiplex PCR; TCRdb's copy has only in-frame clones and lacks some. The sample has roughly 60,000 clones, just under 95% seen once; the top ten hold around 2%. Germline V CDR1 and CDR2: MRHNA, SNTAGT. The V end lost 0 bases, the J end lost 4 bases, and 12 bases lay between the germline ends. This CDR3 region has 15 residues. This sequence joins TRBV6-4 and TRBJ2-5, with D perhaps TRBD2 (6 bases). The receptor was isolated from a man younger than 35 in good health and CMV-seronegative. Sequencing was carried out using PBMCs. The CDR3 bases are TGTGCCAGCAGTGACTCGGCGGGGTCTACAGAGACCCAGTACTTC. Encoded protein: CASSDSAGSTETQYF.